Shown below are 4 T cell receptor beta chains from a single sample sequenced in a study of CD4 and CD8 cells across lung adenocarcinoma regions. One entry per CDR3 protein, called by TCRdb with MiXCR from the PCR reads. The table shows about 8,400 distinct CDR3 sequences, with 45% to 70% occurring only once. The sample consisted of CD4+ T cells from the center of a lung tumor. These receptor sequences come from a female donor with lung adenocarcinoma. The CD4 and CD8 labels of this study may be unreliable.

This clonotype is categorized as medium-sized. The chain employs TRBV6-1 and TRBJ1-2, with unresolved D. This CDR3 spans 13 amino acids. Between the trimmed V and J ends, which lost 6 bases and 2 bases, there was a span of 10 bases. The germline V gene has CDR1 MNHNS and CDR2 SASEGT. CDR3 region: CASRMDGNYGYTF. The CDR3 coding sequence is TGTGCCAGCAGGATGGACGGGAACTATGGCTACACCTTC.

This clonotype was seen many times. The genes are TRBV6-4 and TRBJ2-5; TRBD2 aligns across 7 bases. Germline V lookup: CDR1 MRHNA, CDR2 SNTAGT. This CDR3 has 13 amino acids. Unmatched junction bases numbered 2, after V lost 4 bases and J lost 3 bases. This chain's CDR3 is CASSATSEETQYF. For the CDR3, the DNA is TGTGCCAGCAGTGCCACTAGCGAAGAGACCCAGTACTTC.

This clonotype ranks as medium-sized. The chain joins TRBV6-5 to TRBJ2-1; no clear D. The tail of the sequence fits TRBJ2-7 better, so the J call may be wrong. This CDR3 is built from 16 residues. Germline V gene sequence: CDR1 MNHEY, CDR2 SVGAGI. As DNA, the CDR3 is TGTGCCAGCAGTTACTCTTTAGACGGAGACCTCTACGAGCAGTACTTC. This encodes CASSYSLDGDLYEQYF.

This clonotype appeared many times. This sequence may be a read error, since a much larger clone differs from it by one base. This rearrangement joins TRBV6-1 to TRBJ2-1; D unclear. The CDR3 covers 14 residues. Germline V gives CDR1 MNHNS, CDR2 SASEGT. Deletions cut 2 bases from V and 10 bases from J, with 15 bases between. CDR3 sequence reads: CASSESGRYYEQFF. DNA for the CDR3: TGTGCCAGCAGTGAATCCGGAAGGTACTACGAGCAGTTCTTC.